Below are 32 T cell receptor beta chains sequenced from a single sample in a study of cytomegalovirus exposure and HLA in healthy donors. Primers included in the PCR were 60 Vbeta and 13 Jbeta primers. TCRdb's copy holds only in-frame clones and misses some; the assay was immunoSEQ multiplex PCR. The sample records 120,000 or so clones, around 80% being singletons. The sample was PBMCs. The origin of the receptors is a man aged 18 to 35 in good health and CMV-seronegative.

This chain joins TRBV11-1 and TRBJ2-3, with 10 bases identical to TRBD2. CDR1 and CDR2 (germline): SGHAT, FQDESV (reference sequence). Trimming removed 5 bases from V and 5 bases from J; junction bases left unmatched: 13. This CDR3 region has 17 residues. Here the CDR3 reads CASSRNEAGGSGDTQYF. DNA for the CDR3: TGTGCCAGCAGCCGGAATGAAGCGGGAGGGTCGGGAGATACGCAGTATTTT.

This chain uses TRBV4-1 with TRBJ2-7; 11 nucleotides line up with TRBD2. With 3 bases clipped from V and 2 bases from J, the junction kept 6 bases outside the gene matches. The CDR3 has 16 residues. CDR1 is MGHRA and CDR2 is YSYEKL in the germline V gene. The CDR3 sequence: CASSHDTTSGTYEQYV. CDR3 bases: TGCGCCAGCAGCCACGATACGACTAGCGGGACCTACGAGCAGTACGTC.

The V call is TRBV18, the J call TRBJ1-1; 8 positions match TRBD1. Germline V gene data show CDR1 as KGHSH and CDR2 as LQKENI. The CDR3 is made up of 12 amino acids. Unmatched junction bases numbered 5, after V lost 3 bases and J lost 11 bases. The CDR3 sequence: CASSPQDREAFF. The DNA of the CDR3 is TGTGCCAGCTCACCTCAGGACAGGGAGGCTTTCTTT.

The gene calls are TRBV5-1 and TRBJ2-3, with 10 bases lining up with TRBD2. The V gene end was trimmed by 0 bases and the J gene end by 3 bases; junction bases not matched to a gene: 4. The CDR3 runs 16 residues. Looked up from germline, CDR1 is SGHRS and CDR2 is YFSETQ. The CDR3 region is CASSLGLAGSTDTQYF. The CDR3, as DNA: TGCGCCAGCAGCTTGGGACTAGCGGGTAGTACAGATACGCAGTATTTT.

This clone has a handful of counts. V is TRBV18 and J is TRBJ2-1, with D unclear. Per germline, CDR1 KGHSH and CDR2 LQKENI. With 0 bases removed from V and 9 bases from J, the gap between germline ends came to 12 bases. This CDR3 has 14 residues. CDR3 in DNA: TGTGCCAGCTCACCACCTATGAGAGTTGGTGAGCAGTTCTTC. Translated, it gives CASSPPMRVGEQFF.

The V call is TRBV5-1, the J call TRBJ2-3, with no clear D. V shed 2 bases and J shed 4 bases, with 8 bases lying between them. The CDR3 length is 13 residues. The germline V gene encodes CDR1 SGHRS and CDR2 YFSETQ. The CDR3 protein is CASSLLSPDTQYF. CDR3 nucleotide sequence: TGCGCCAGCAGCTTACTTAGTCCAGATACGCAGTATTTT.

The V call is TRBV4-3, the J call TRBJ2-5; no clear D. The V end lost 1 base, the J end lost 1 base, and 13 bases lay between the germline ends. Looked up from germline, CDR1 is LGHNA and CDR2 is YSLEER. This CDR3 has 16 amino acids. The CDR3 bases are TGCGCCAGCAGCCAAGGAGCCACACCGGGCCAAGAGACCCAGTACTTC. Protein: CASSQGATPGQETQYF.

This clone showed up just a few times. The genes are TRBV5-6 and TRBJ2-7, with 7 positions matching TRBD1. CDR1 SGHDT and CDR2 YYEEEE come from the germline V gene. Germline trimming cut 5 bases from V and 0 bases from J; bases unmatched to any gene: 8. This CDR3 region has 15 residues. CDR3 sequence: CASSSDRISSYEQYV. CDR3 nucleotides: TGTGCCAGCAGTTCGGACAGGATCAGCTCCTACGAGCAGTACGTC.

This sequence joins TRBV19 and TRBJ1-1, with D uncertain. V lost 2 bases and J 1 base, leaving 14 bases between the germline ends. The germline V gene encodes CDR1 LNHDA and CDR2 SQIVND (reference sequence). The CDR3 runs to 16 residues. The CDR3 coding sequence is TGTGCCAGTAGTATAAGTTTGGGCAGCTCGAACACTGAAGCTTTCTTT. It translates to CASSISLGSSNTEAFF.

V is TRBV27 and J is TRBJ1-2, with D possibly matching TRBD1 (5 bases). The CDR3 contains 14 residues. CDR1 MNHEY and CDR2 SMNVEV come from the germline V gene (reference sequence). V dropped 6 bases and J dropped 8 bases, with 19 bases sitting between them. The CDR3 bases are TGTGCCAGCAGCACCCGGGGGGTGGGCGAGGGCTACACCTTC. Translation gives CASSTRGVGEGYTF.

This clone has only a few counts. This chain joins TRBV5-1 and TRBJ2-1; 9 positions match TRBD2. The CDR3 totals 15 residues. CDR1 SGHRS and CDR2 YFSETQ come from the germline V gene. The junction had 8 bases not matched to a gene; V was cut back by 7 bases and J by 3 bases. The CDR3 here is CASGAGGEGYNEQFF. In DNA, the CDR3 is TGCGCCAGCGGGGCGGGAGGGGAGGGCTACAATGAGCAGTTCTTC.

This chain links TRBV28 with TRBJ2-3; possible D gene TRBD1, 6 bases. V lost 6 bases, J lost 1 base, and 11 bases lay in between. The CDR3 has 14 amino acids. Germline-derived CDR1 and CDR2 are MDHEN and SYDVKM. The CDR3 nucleotides read TGTGCCAGCAGCCTCCGACAGGGCACAGATACGCAGTATTTT. Translated, it gives CASSLRQGTDTQYF.

This rearrangement joins TRBV5-4 to TRBJ2-3; 9 bases are shared with TRBD1. The CDR3 loop spans 18 amino acids. The germline V gene encodes CDR1 SGHNT and CDR2 YYREEE (reference sequence). Trimming at V came to 4 bases and at J to 0 bases, leaving 12 bases not matched to a gene. The CDR3 DNA reads TGTGCCAGCAGCACCGGGACAGGGACGTTTCCTAGCACAGATACGCAGTATTTT. It is translated as CASSTGTGTFPSTDTQYF.

The chain carries TRBV4-1 and TRBJ2-2; TRBD2 agrees at 10 bases. The CDR3 consists of 18 residues. Germline V lookup: CDR1 MGHRA, CDR2 YSYEKL. V shed 1 base and J 5 bases; nucleotides not matched to a gene: 10. The CDR3 spells CASSQVWASGSNTGELFF. The CDR3 nucleotides read TGCGCCAGCAGCCAAGTATGGGCTAGCGGGAGTAATACCGGGGAGCTGTTTTTT.

Only a few counts were recorded for this clone. The V call is TRBV7-9, the J call TRBJ1-1; the match to TRBD1 covers 7 bases. The junction had 10 bases not matched to a gene; V was cut back by 4 bases and J by 8 bases. The length of the CDR3 is 14 residues. Per germline, CDR1 SEHNR and CDR2 FQNEAQ (reference sequence). The CDR3 loop reads CASSWGQSGEEAFF. The DNA of the CDR3 is TGTGCCAGCAGCTGGGGACAGTCGGGGGAGGAAGCTTTCTTT.

The chain employs TRBV25-1 and TRBJ1-1, with D unresolved. This CDR3 spans 11 amino acids. Trimming cost V 4 bases and J 4 bases, with 4 bases left between them. In germline, CDR1 is MGHDK, CDR2 SYGVNS. CDR3: CASSVSTEAFF. In nucleotides, the CDR3 is TGTGCCAGCAGTGTGAGCACTGAAGCTTTCTTT.

This chain links TRBV5-1 with TRBJ2-1; D possibly corresponds to TRBD1 (6 bases). Trimming took off 1 base at V and 7 bases at J, with 12 bases between the two ends. The CDR3 spans 14 residues. Germline CDR1 and CDR2: SGHRS and YFSETQ. CDR3 DNA: TGCGCCAGCAGCTTGTCGGGGACATCGAATGAGCAGTTCTTC. Protein: CASSLSGTSNEQFF.

The chain links TRBV4-1 to TRBJ2-3, with no clear D. The V gene's germline CDR1 is MGHRA and CDR2 YSYEKL. With 0 bases removed from V and 6 bases from J, the gap between germline ends came to 16 bases. The CDR3 extends over 16 amino acids. The CDR3 spells CASSQEIAVTGDTQYF. In DNA form, the CDR3 reads TGCGCCAGCAGCCAAGAAATCGCAGTCACCGGGGATACGCAGTATTTT.

The J gene is TRBJ2-1, the V gene TRBV18; TRBD2 aligns across 12 bases. This CDR3 has 16 amino acids. Trimming at V came to 3 bases and at J to 8 bases, leaving 8 bases not matched to a gene. CDR1 and CDR2 from the germline V gene are KGHSH and LQKENI. CDR3 sequence (DNA): TGTGCCAGCTCACCTCCGGGACTAGCGGGTTTACATGAGCAGTTCTTC. Protein: CASSPPGLAGLHEQFF.

The V and J genes are TRBV7-3 and TRBJ2-3; D may be TRBD2 (6 bases). Trimming stripped 5 bases from V and 0 bases from J, with 12 bases between. The CDR3 has 15 residues. Germline CDR1 and CDR2: SGHTA and FQGTGA. CDR3 sequence: CASSPAGTSTDTQYF. For the CDR3, the DNA is TGTGCCAGCAGCCCGGCGGGGACTAGCACAGATACGCAGTATTTT.

CDR3 amino acids: CASRPSGYEQYF. The CDR3 DNA is TGTGCCAGCAGACCGAGCGGTTACGAGCAGTACTTC. The chain has TRBV7-3 and TRBJ2-7; D is perhaps TRBD2 (5 bases). Trimming cost V 6 bases and J 4 bases, with 10 bases left between them. CDR3 size: 12 residues. CDR1 SGHTA and CDR2 FQGTGA come from the germline V gene.

The chain joins TRBV11-2 to TRBJ2-1, with D possibly TRBD2 on 6 matching bases. V was cut by 2 bases and J by 1 base, with 6 bases left in between. Per the germline V gene, CDR1 is SGHAT and CDR2 is FQNNGV. The CDR3 has 14 amino acids. The CDR3 is CASSLRGSYNEQFF. The CDR3, as DNA: TGTGCCAGCAGCTTACGGGGGTCCTACAATGAGCAGTTCTTC.

This chain connects TRBV9 to TRBJ2-1; 9 bases are shared with TRBD1. V lost 4 bases, J lost 7 bases, and 12 bases stayed unmatched. CDR3 length: 16 residues. From germline, CDR1 is SGDLS and CDR2 YYNGEE. The CDR3: CASSTRSGQGSNEQFF. CDR3 nucleotides: TGTGCCAGCAGCACCCGATCGGGACAGGGATCAAATGAGCAGTTCTTC.

V and J are TRBV9 and TRBJ2-1, with D unclear. There are 13 residues in the CDR3. Deletions cut 2 bases from V and 4 bases from J, with 7 bases between. Germline CDR1 SGDLS, CDR2 YYNGEE. DNA for the CDR3: TGTGCCAGCAGCGTGAGCGAATACAATGAGCAGTTCTTC. Its translation: CASSVSEYNEQFF. The complete variable domain, with remaining parts taken from reference TRBV9 and TRBJ2-1, reads DSGVTQTPKHLITATGQRVTLRCSPRSGDLSVYWYQQSLDQGLQFLIQYYNGEERAKGNILERFSAQQFPDLHSELNLSSLELGDSALYFCASSVSEYNEQFFGPGTRLTVL.

The genes are TRBV19 and TRBJ2-1, with D unclear. V lost 6 bases and J lost 5, with 11 bases in between. The germline gives CDR1 LNHDA, CDR2 SQIVND (reference sequence). This CDR3 has 13 amino acids. DNA for the CDR3: TGTGCCAGTAGCGAGCTCCCGGACAATGAGCAGTTCTTC. Amino acids: CASSELPDNEQFF.

J is TRBJ2-1 and V is TRBV27, with 10 nucleotides matching TRBD2. Trimming took 1 base from V and 8 from J; bases not matched to a gene: 8. The CDR3 length is 16 residues. Germline V CDR1 and CDR2: MNHEY, SMNVEV (reference sequence). CDR3 nucleotide sequence: TGTGCCAGCAGTTTATTAGCAAGCGGGAGGGCCCATGAGCAGTTCTTC. It is translated as CASSLLASGRAHEQFF.

The genes are TRBV11-1 and TRBJ2-5; no clear D gene. Germline V gives CDR1 SGHAT, CDR2 FQDESV (reference sequence). V lost 4 bases and J lost 4, with 4 bases in between. There are 11 residues in the CDR3. The CDR3 here is CASSYRETQYF. The CDR3 nucleotides are TGTGCCAGCAGCTACAGAGAGACCCAGTACTTC.

This clone came up once. The chain has TRBV7-8 and TRBJ2-1, with 13 bases matching TRBD2. The CDR3 runs to 18 residues. CDR1 is SGHVS, CDR2 FQNEAQ, per germline. Trimming at V came to 0 bases and at J to 8 bases, leaving 10 bases not matched to a gene. The CDR3 sequence is CASSLALSLAGGGDEQFF. In nucleotides, the CDR3 is TGTGCCAGCAGCTTAGCGCTGTCACTAGCGGGAGGGGGTGATGAGCAGTTCTTC. Full variable domain (missing parts from reference TRBV7-8 and TRBJ2-1): GAGVSQSPRYKVAKRGQDVALRCDPISGHVSLFWYQQALGQGPEFLTYFQNEAQLDKSGLPSDRFFAERPEGSVSTLKIQRTQQEDSAVYLCASSLALSLAGGGDEQFFGPGTRLTVL.

The chain carries TRBV15 and TRBJ1-1, with a weak D call TRBD1 (6 bases). The V gene lost 1 base and the J gene lost 7 bases, with 7 bases spanning the gap. This CDR3 is built from 12 residues. Looked up from germline, CDR1 is LNHNV and CDR2 is YYDKDF (reference sequence). CDR3 region: CATSRGQVEAFF. The CDR3 DNA is TGTGCCACCAGCAGAGGACAGGTTGAAGCTTTCTTT.

This sequence joins TRBV9 and TRBJ2-2; 7 bases are a match to TRBD1. Germline trimming cut 0 bases from V and 6 bases from J; bases unmatched to any gene: 2. Germline-derived CDR1 and CDR2 are SGDLS and YYNGEE. CDR3 length: 14 amino acids. This chain's CDR3 is CASSVGQGSGELFF. DNA for the CDR3: TGTGCCAGCAGCGTAGGACAGGGTTCCGGGGAGCTGTTTTTT. Full variable domain (rest looked up from reference TRBV9 and TRBJ2-2): DSGVTQTPKHLITATGQRVTLRCSPRSGDLSVYWYQQSLDQGLQFLIQYYNGEERAKGNILERFSAQQFPDLHSELNLSSLELGDSALYFCASSVGQGSGELFFGEGSRLTVL.

V and J are TRBV7-6 and TRBJ2-1, with TRBD2 matching over 8 bases. Trimming removed 1 base from V and 8 bases from J; junction bases left unmatched: 13. Germline V gives CDR1 SGHVS, CDR2 FNYEAQ. The CDR3 is 17 residues long. The CDR3 is CASSLGPGLGSLDEQFF. The CDR3 DNA sequence: TGTGCCAGCAGCTTAGGTCCGGGACTAGGGTCGCTCGATGAGCAGTTCTTC.

This sequence joins TRBV7-3 and TRBJ2-5; 10 bases align to TRBD2. Germline loops: CDR1 SGHTA, CDR2 FQGTGA. V trimming: 2 bases; J trimming: 3 bases; junction bases outside the gene matches: 3. The CDR3 is 15 amino acids. The CDR3 sequence is CASSLDGLAEETQYF. The CDR3 DNA is TGTGCCAGCAGCTTAGACGGACTAGCGGAAGAGACCCAGTACTTC. The entire variable domain, with the rest obtained from reference TRBV7-3 and TRBJ2-5, is as follows: GAGVSQTPSNKVTEKGKYVELRCDPISGHTALYWYRQSLGQGPEFLIYFQGTGAADDSGLPNDRFFAVRPEGSVSTLKIQRTERGDSAVYLCASSLDGLAEETQYFGPGTRLLVL.